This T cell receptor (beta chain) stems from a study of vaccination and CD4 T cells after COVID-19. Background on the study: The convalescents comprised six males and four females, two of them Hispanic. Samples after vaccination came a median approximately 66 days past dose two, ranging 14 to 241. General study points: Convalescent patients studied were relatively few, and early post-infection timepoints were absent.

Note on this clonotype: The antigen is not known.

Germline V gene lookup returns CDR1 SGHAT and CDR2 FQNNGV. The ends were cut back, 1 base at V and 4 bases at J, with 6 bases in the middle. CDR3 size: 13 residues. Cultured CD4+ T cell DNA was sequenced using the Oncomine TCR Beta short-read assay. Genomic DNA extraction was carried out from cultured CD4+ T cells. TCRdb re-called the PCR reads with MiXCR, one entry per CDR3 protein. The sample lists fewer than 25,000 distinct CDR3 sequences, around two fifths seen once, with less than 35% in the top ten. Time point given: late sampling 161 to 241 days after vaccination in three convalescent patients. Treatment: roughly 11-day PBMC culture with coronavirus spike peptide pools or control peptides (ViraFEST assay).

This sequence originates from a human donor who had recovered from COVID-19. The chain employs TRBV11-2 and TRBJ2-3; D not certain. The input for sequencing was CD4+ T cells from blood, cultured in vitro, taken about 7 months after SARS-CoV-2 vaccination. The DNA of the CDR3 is TGTGCCAGCAGCTTAGGTGCCCCAGATACGCAGTATTTT. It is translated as CASSLGAPDTQYF.